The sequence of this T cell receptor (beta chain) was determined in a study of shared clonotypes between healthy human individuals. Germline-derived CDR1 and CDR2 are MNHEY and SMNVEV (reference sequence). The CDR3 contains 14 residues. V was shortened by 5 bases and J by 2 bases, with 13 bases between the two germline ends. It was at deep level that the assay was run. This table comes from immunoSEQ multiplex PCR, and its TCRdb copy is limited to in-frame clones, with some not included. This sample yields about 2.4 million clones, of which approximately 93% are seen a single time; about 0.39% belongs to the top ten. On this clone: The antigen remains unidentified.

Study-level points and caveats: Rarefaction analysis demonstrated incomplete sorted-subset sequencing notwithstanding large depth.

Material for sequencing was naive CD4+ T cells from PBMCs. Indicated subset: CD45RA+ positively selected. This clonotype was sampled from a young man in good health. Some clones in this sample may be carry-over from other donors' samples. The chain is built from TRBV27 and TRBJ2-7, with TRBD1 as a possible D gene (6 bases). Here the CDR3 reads CASSPWTVPYEQYF. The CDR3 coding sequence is TGTGCCAGCAGTCCCTGGACAGTTCCCTACGAGCAGTACTTC.